Listed here is a single T cell receptor (beta chain). Its antigen is undetermined. V was trimmed by 3 bases and J by 0 bases, leaving 15 bases between them. Germline CDR1 and CDR2: SGDLS and YYNGEE. CDR3 length: 17 residues. Only in-frame clones appear in the TCRdb table, and some are missing; sequencing was by immunoSEQ multiplex PCR. The repertoire has roughly 140,000 clones, approximately 88% of them found once; the top ten carry 3% to 4%. The data derive from a study of T cell responses to AZD1222 COVID-19 vaccine. Study results and limitations: Epitopes outside B.1.351 and B.1.1.7 mutated regions reportedly drew nearly half of spike TCRs. Seropositive at baseline were only a handful of AZD1222 recipients. Females outnumbered males among donors, who were mostly white British; clonal diversity was possibly underestimated. Scientists sampled the repertoires only once the peak T cell response had passed.

The source was peripheral blood, collected on day 0 of MenACWY control vaccination. The rearrangement joins TRBV9 to TRBJ2-2; TRBD2 is a possible D gene (6 bases). The receptor's source is an adult in good health. As DNA, the CDR3 is TGTGCCAGCAGCGCCCCACCCGGGAGAGCGAACACCGGGGAGCTGTTTTTT. It is translated as CASSAPPGRANTGELFF.